The source of this TCR beta chain is a study of blood T cell repertoires in COVID-19. Background on the study: The United States, Italy and Spain were the sources of the acute and convalescent COVID-19 samples. Sources were T cells, B-cell-depleted T cells, or PBMCs; the material itself was cDNA or gDNA.

Sequencing was performed with immunoSEQ multiplex PCR; in TCRdb, only in-frame clones are kept and a portion is missing. The sample holds 35,000 to 45,000 clones; around 81% are singletons and the top ten take roughly 14%. This CDR3 is 15 amino acids long. The junction had 10 bases not matched to a gene; V was cut back by 3 bases and J by 9 bases. Germline V gene sequence: CDR1 MNHEY, CDR2 SVGAGI. The receptor was derived from a human donor in a cohort sampled during active COVID-19. The specimen sequenced was peripheral blood. This chain uses TRBV6-5 with TRBJ2-1; 8 bases map to TRBD2. This CDR3 reads CASSYRRGGQGEQFF. The CDR3 DNA is TGTGCCAGCAGTTATCGACGGGGGGGCCAGGGTGAGCAGTTCTTC.